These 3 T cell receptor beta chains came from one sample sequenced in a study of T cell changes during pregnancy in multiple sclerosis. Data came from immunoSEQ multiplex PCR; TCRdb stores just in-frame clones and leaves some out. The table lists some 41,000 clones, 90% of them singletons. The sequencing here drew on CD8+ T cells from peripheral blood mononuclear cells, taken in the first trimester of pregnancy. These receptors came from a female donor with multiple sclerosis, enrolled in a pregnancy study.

The CDR3 DNA reads as TGTGCCAGCAGCCCAATGACAGGGGGCCCCACCTACGAGCAGTACTTC. As protein: CASSPMTGGPTYEQYF. The chain has TRBV27 and TRBJ2-7; 10 bases line up with TRBD1. Germline assignment: CDR1 MNHEY and CDR2 SMNVEV (reference sequence). V was pared by 6 bases and J by 2 bases, with 10 bases of the junction left unmatched. CDR3 length equals 16 residues.

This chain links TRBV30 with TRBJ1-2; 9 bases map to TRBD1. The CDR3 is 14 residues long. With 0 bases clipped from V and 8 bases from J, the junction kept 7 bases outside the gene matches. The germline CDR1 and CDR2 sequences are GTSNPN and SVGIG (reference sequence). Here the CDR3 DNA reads TGTGCCTGGAGTGTAGGACAGGGGAGTTGGGGCTACACCTTC. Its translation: CAWSVGQGSWGYTF.

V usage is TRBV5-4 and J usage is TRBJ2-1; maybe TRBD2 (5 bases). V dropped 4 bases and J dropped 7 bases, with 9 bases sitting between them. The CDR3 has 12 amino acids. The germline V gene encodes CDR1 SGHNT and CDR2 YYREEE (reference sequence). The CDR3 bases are TGTGCCAGCAGCGTGACTATGAATGAGCAGTTCTTC. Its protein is CASSVTMNEQFF.